Listed below are T cell receptor beta chains from one sample, sequenced in a study of T cell repertoires in cytomegalovirus infection. TCRdb analysed the reads with MiXCR anew, one entry per CDR3 protein. The sample lists a few hundred thousand distinct CDR3 sequences, 9% to 9.5% occurring once. Source material: PBMCs. These receptors came from a human donor in good health (CMV status not recorded). Some clones in this sample may be carry-over from other donors' samples. Both conserved end residues are part of each CDR3. The D gene is left open where the match is weak. A row's size may be missing; if present it is once, few, many or a size class.

CDR3	DNA	size	V	J	D
CASSSRQVGTEAFF	TGTGCCAGCAGTTCCCGACAGGTGGGCACTGAAGCTTTCTTT	few	TRBV6-2/TRBV6-3	TRBJ1-1	-
CASSPGEPASYTF	TGTGCCAGCAGCCCCGGGGAGCCGGCGAGCTACACCTTC	-	TRBV9	TRBJ1-2	-
CASSPRTSGSTQTQYF	TGTGCCAGCAGCCCTCGGACTAGCGGGAGTACGCAGACCCAGTACTTC	many	TRBV7-9	TRBJ2-5	TRBD2
CASSAHLMNTGAFF	TGTGCCAGCAGCGCTCACCTCATGAACACTGGAGCTTTCTTT	-	TRBV7-2	TRBJ1-1	-
CSATEFAGQPQHF	TGCAGCGCCACTGAATTCGCAGGTCAGCCCCAGCATTTT	-	TRBV29-1	TRBJ1-5	-
CASSRMEPTDTQYF	TGCGCCAGCAGCCGGATGGAGCCCACAGATACGCAGTATTTT	few	TRBV5-1	TRBJ2-3	-
CASSWGSGGTTDTQYF	TGTGCCAGTAGTTGGGGAAGCGGGGGGACCACAGATACGCAGTATTTT	-	TRBV19	TRBJ2-3	TRBD2
CASSLTDNEQFF	TGTGCCAGCAGCTTAACAGACAATGAGCAGTTCTTC	many	TRBV7-2	TRBJ2-1	-
CASSPITGNRELFF	TGTGCCAGCAGTCCGATAACAGGGAATCGGGAGCTGTTTTTT	-	TRBV27	TRBJ2-2	-
CASSFMTGAGNQPQHF	TGTGCCAGCAGTTTTATGACAGGGGCGGGCAATCAGCCCCAGCATTTT	-	TRBV6-2/TRBV6-3	TRBJ1-5	TRBD1
CASSSDSWEAQYF	TGTGCCAGCAGCTCTGACTCATGGGAGGCCCAGTACTTC	few	TRBV7-8	TRBJ2-5	-
CASRPRAAERDDGYTF	TGTGCCAGTAGACCCAGAGCCGCTGAAAGGGACGATGGCTACACCTTC	few	TRBV19	TRBJ1-2	-
CASSVRDETQYF	TGTGCCAGTAGTGTCAGGGACGAGACCCAGTACTTC	many	TRBV19	TRBJ2-5	-
CASSLGSGGVSGNTIYF	TGTGCCAGCAGTTTGGGATCGGGGGGCGTCTCTGGAAACACCATATATTTT	-	TRBV12-3/TRBV12-4	TRBJ1-3	-
CASSFGSYNSPLHF	TGTGCCAGCAGCTTCGGCTCCTATAATTCACCCCTCCACTTT	many	TRBV7-2	TRBJ1-6	-
CASSFFGGTGANVLTF	TGTGCCAGCAGCTTTTTTGGGGGGACTGGGGCCAACGTCCTGACTTTC	-	TRBV5-4	TRBJ2-6	-
CASSSGIFGNTIYF	TGTGCCAGCAGTTCCGGGATCTTTGGAAACACCATATATTTT	-	TRBV12-3/TRBV12-4	TRBJ1-3	-
CASQLQVVAFF	TGTGCCAGCCAATTACAGGTTGTAGCTTTCTTT	-	TRBV12-3/TRBV12-4	TRBJ1-1	-
CASSQERPNQPQHF	TGTGCCAGCAGTCAGGAGCGGCCCAATCAGCCCCAGCATTTT	-	TRBV2	TRBJ1-5	-
CASSQDLTGRTSPLHF	TGTGCCAGCAGCCAAGATTTGACAGGGCGGACTTCACCCCTCCACTTT	many	TRBV14	TRBJ1-6	TRBD1
CASSFGRSGNSGANVLTF	TGTGCCAGCAGCTTTGGTCGGAGCGGGAACTCTGGGGCCAACGTCCTGACTTTC	many	TRBV11-2	TRBJ2-6	TRBD2
CAISETDSSYNEQFF	TGTGCCATCAGTGAAACGGATAGCTCCTACAATGAGCAGTTCTTC	few	TRBV10-3	TRBJ2-1	-
CASSLNPLTGRTQYF	TGTGCCAGCAGTTTAAACCCCCTAACGGGGCGCACGCAGTATTTT	many	TRBV28	TRBJ2-3	-
CASSLPPGEQYF	TGTGCCAGCAGCTTACCCCCAGGGGAGCAGTACTTC	few	TRBV7-3	TRBJ2-7	-
CASRLGTAYSNQPQHF	TGTGCCAGCAGATTGGGGACAGCATATAGCAATCAGCCCCAGCATTTT	-	TRBV28	TRBJ1-5	TRBD1
CASSPRGSSYNERFF	TGTGCCAGCAGCCCTAGGGGGAGCTCCTACAATGAGCGGTTCTTC	once	TRBV7-2	TRBJ2-1	-
CAISEEGGIGTEAFF	TGTGCCATCAGTGAAGAGGGGGGAATCGGCACTGAAGCTTTCTTT	-	TRBV10-3	TRBJ1-1	-
CASSLVGTSGNEQFF	TGTGCCAGCAGCTTAGTAGGCACTAGCGGTAATGAGCAGTTCTTC	many	TRBV7-2	TRBJ2-1	TRBD2
CASSYGIRDRANNEQFF	TGTGCCAGCAGTTACGGGATAAGGGACAGGGCGAACAATGAGCAGTTCTTC	-	TRBV6-5	TRBJ2-1	TRBD1
CASSVPNRANEKLFF	TGTGCCAGCAGCGTCCCGAACAGGGCTAATGAAAAACTGTTTTTT	many	TRBV7-2	TRBJ1-4	-
CAITGGATDEQFF	TGTGCCATCACCGGGGGAGCCACGGATGAGCAGTTCTTC	-	TRBV10-3	TRBJ2-1	-
CASTRGQPYGYTF	TGTGCCAGCACCCGAGGACAGCCCTATGGCTACACCTTC	few	TRBV6-5	TRBJ1-2	-
CASSLAGAAPYEQYF	TGTGCCAGCAGCTTGGCCGGCGCCGCCCCCTACGAGCAGTACTTC	many	TRBV7-2	TRBJ2-7	-
CASSPSGLAGGLKETQYF	TGTGCCAGCTCACCATCCGGACTAGCGGGAGGGCTGAAGGAGACCCAGTACTTC	-	TRBV18	TRBJ2-5	TRBD2
CASSFLLGGGPDLTDTQYF	TGTGCCAGCAGTTTCCTCCTTGGCGGGGGGCCTGATCTTACAGATACGCAGTATTTT	few	TRBV11-1	TRBJ2-3	TRBD2
CASSLTPYEQYF	TGTGCCAGCAGCTTAACCCCGTACGAGCAGTACTTC	-	TRBV6-1	TRBJ2-7	-
CAWQTAGNTIYF	TGTGCCTGGCAAACAGCGGGAAACACCATATATTTT	few	TRBV30	TRBJ1-3	-
CASSLARQPASETQYF	TGTGCCAGCAGCTTAGCGCGTCAGCCCGCATCAGAGACCCAGTACTTC	many	TRBV7-2	TRBJ2-5	-
CASSPRDIDDIQYF	TGTGCCAGCAGTCCTCGGGACATCGATGACATTCAGTACTTC	many	TRBV6-2/TRBV6-3	TRBJ2-4	-
CSARDITSGSRAYNEQFF	TGCAGTGCTAGAGATATAACTAGCGGGAGTAGGGCCTACAATGAGCAGTTCTTC	few	TRBV20-1	TRBJ2-1	TRBD2
CAWSASLYEQYF	TGTGCCTGGAGTGCCAGCCTCTACGAGCAGTACTTC	few	TRBV30	TRBJ2-7	-